This T cell receptor (beta chain) was found in a study of cytotoxic CD8 clonotypes in ibrutinib-treated CLL. Study information: There were 11 relapsed/refractory patients and roughly 15 treatment-naive patients, and under 18 were IGHV unmutated. Complete response was seen in 2 patients and partial in some 24; roughly twelve progressed and around 14 stayed remitted after a median about 70 months.

The source of around 2 micrograms of genomic DNA for TCR beta libraries was cryopreserved PBMCs. General study points: Clonality (at baseline) was higher than in age-matched healthy donors and tracked circulating CD8+ T-cell counts.

Note on this clone: What it binds is not known.

The junction had 7 bases not matched to a gene; V was cut back by 7 bases and J by 5 bases. The CDR3 has 13 amino acids. From germline, CDR1 is MNHNY and CDR2 SVGAGI (reference sequence). The repertoire was sequenced with immunoSEQ multiplex PCR; TCRdb's copy has only in-frame clones and lacks some. The sample records 100,000 or so clones, 58% being singletons. This chain uses TRBV6-6 with TRBJ1-1; 7 bases line up with TRBD1. The receptor was derived from a human donor with chronic lymphocytic leukemia. The sample was PBMCs, taken after 24 months of ibrutinib treatment. Here the CDR3 DNA reads TGTGCCAGCAAGAGGCAGGGGGGGACTGAAGCTTTCTTT. It yields the protein CASKRQGGTEAFF.